This T cell receptor (beta chain) was found in a study of CD8 T cells in ankylosing spondylitis. Findings of the study overall: Matched ankylosing spondylitis synovial fluid reportedly showed significant enrichment of disease-linked clones. What seemed typical of ankylosing spondylitis blood was a TCR beta motif built from roughly 8 highly homologous variants. Several of the motif variants were reported before in synovial fluid and blood from reactive arthritis.

On this clonotype itself: Its antigen is unknown.

The V gene lost 2 bases and the J gene lost 4 bases, with 11 bases spanning the gap. The CDR3 spans 13 residues. Germline V gene sequence: CDR1 GTSNPN, CDR2 SVGIG (reference sequence). TCRdb independently ran MiXCR on the 5' RACE reads; one entry per CDR3 protein. Altogether 450,000 or so distinct CDR3 sequences are present, roughly a quarter being singletons, with the ten largest covering about 0.9%. The sample consisted of blood, either unsorted or a sorted T cell fraction (not recorded which). This TCR was recovered from a male donor with ankylosing spondylitis. This rearrangement joins TRBV30 to TRBJ1-1, with D perhaps TRBD1 (6 bases). The CDR3 is CAWSTQGTTEAFF. In DNA, the CDR3 is TGTGCCTGGAGTACCCAGGGGACCACTGAAGCTTTCTTT.